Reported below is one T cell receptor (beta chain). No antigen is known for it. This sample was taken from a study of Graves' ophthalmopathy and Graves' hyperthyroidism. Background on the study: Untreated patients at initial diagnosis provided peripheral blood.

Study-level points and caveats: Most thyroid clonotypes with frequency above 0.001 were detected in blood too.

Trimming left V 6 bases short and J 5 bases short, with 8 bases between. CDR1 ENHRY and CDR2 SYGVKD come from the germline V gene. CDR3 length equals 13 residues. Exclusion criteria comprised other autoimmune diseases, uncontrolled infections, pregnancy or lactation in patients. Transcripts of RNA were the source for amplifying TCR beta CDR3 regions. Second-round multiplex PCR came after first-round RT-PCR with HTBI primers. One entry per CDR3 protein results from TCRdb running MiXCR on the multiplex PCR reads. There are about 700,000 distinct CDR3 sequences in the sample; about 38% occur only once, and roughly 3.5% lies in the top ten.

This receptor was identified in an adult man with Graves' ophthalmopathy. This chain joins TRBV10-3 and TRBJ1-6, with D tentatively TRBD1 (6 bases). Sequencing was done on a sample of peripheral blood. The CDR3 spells CAIRAGDNSPLHF. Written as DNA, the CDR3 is TGTGCCATCAGAGCAGGGGATAATTCACCCCTCCACTTT.